The 7 T cell receptor beta chains in this list originate from one sample, sequenced in a study of blood T cell repertoires in COVID-19. Clones were read by immunoSEQ multiplex PCR, and TCRdb kept only the in-frame ones, dropping some. The sample carries some 150,000 clones, about three quarters recorded once. The specimen was peripheral blood. These TCRs come from a woman aged 45 to 65 with active or convalescent COVID-19.

This clone was found a few times. The J gene is TRBJ1-1, the V gene TRBV27, with 12 bases fitting TRBD1. V gave up 4 bases and J gave up 14 bases; unmatched junction bases: 8. The CDR3 is 13 amino acids. Germline loops: CDR1 MNHEY, CDR2 SMNVEV (reference sequence). The CDR3 DNA sequence: TGTGCCAGCAGTTACTCCGGGACAGGGGGCTCGTTCTTT. Protein sequence: CASSYSGTGGSFF.

This chain links TRBV25-1 with TRBJ1-4; D not resolved. In germline, CDR1 is MGHDK, CDR2 SYGVNS. CDR3 length: 14 residues. Deletions cut 3 bases from V and 5 bases from J, with 10 bases between. The CDR3 spells CASSEREANEKLFF. The CDR3 region has the DNA TGTGCCAGCAGTGAGAGGGAGGCCAATGAAAAACTGTTTTTT.

J is TRBJ2-3 and V is TRBV11-3, with D maybe TRBD1 (5 bases). The CDR3 contains 13 residues. V gave up 0 bases and J gave up 10 bases, with 11 bases separating them. CDR1 and CDR2 (germline): SGHNT, YENEEA. The DNA for the CDR3 is TGTGCCAGCAGCTTAGACAGGGTCGGGCCGCAGTATTTT. Amino acids: CASSLDRVGPQYF.

The chain uses TRBV30 and TRBJ2-2; 12 bases fit TRBD2. The CDR3 sequence is 16 residues long. V trimming: 4 bases; J trimming: 6 bases; junction bases outside the gene matches: 9. Germline loops: CDR1 GTSNPN, CDR2 SVGIG (reference sequence). CDR3 DNA: TGTGCCTGGAAGTGGGGACTAGCGGGCGGGGCCGGGGAGCTGTTTTTT. This translates into CAWKWGLAGGAGELFF.

This rearrangement joins TRBV15 to TRBJ2-2; TRBD1 agrees at 7 bases. Trimming at V came to 5 bases and at J to 5 bases, leaving 2 bases not matched to a gene. The V gene's germline CDR1 is LNHNV and CDR2 YYDKDF (reference sequence). The CDR3 covers 13 residues. The DNA of the CDR3 is TGTGCCACCAGCCTGACAGGGACCGGGGAGCTGTTTTTT. Translated, it gives CATSLTGTGELFF.

This clone turned up a few times. The V call is TRBV7-8, the J call TRBJ1-2, with 11 bases identical to TRBD1. J lost 7 bases, V lost 5 bases, and 3 bases had no gene match. Germline CDR1 reads SGHVS; CDR2 reads FQNEAQ. The CDR3 is 13 amino acids. As DNA, the CDR3 is TGTGCCAGCAGCCGGACAGGGGGCGTTGGCTACACCTTC. It translates to CASSRTGGVGYTF.

This clone was observed many times. The chain carries TRBV12-3 or TRBV12-4 and TRBJ1-5; a possible D gene is TRBD1 (5 bases). Between the trimmed V and J ends, which lost 6 bases and 4 bases, there was a span of 10 bases. The CDR3 runs to 13 residues. CDR3 sequence reads: CASRRGSNQPQHF. For the CDR3, the DNA is TGTGCCAGCAGAAGGGGCTCAAATCAGCCCCAGCATTTT.